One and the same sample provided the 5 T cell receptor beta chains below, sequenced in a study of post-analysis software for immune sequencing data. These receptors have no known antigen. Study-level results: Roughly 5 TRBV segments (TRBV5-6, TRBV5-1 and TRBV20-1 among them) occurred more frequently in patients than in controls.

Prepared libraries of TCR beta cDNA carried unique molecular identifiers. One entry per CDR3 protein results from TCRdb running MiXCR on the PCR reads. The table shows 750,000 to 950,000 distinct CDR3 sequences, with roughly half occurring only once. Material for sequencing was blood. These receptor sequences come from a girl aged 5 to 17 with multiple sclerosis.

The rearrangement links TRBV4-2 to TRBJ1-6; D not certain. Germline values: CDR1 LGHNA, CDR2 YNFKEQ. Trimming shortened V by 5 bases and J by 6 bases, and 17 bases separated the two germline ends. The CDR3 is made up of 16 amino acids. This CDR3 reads CASSTLLGSTNSPLHF. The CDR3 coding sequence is TGTGCCAGCAGCACCCTTCTCGGCAGTACTAATTCACCCCTCCACTTT.

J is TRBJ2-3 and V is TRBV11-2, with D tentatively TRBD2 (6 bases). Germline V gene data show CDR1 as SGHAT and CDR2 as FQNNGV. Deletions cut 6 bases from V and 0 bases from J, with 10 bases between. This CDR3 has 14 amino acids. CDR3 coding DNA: TGTGCCAGCAGACTAGCTGCTAGCACAGATACGCAGTATTTT. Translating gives CASRLAASTDTQYF.

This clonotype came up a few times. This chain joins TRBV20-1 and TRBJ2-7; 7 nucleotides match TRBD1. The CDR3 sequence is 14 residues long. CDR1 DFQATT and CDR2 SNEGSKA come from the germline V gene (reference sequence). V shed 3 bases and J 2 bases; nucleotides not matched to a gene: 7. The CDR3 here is CSARGPGTAYEQYF. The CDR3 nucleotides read TGCAGTGCTAGGGGTCCCGGGACAGCCTACGAGCAGTACTTC.

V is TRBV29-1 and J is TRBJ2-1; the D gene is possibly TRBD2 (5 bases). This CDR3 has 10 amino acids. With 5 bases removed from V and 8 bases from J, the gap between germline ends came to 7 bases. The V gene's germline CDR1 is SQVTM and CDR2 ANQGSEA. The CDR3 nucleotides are TGCAGCGTTAGGCGGGATGAGCAGTTCTTC. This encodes CSVRRDEQFF.

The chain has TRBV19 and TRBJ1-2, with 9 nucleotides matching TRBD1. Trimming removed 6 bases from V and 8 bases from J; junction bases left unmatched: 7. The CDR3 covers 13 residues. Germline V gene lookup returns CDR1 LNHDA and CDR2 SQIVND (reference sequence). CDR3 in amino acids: CASSVQGAGGYTF. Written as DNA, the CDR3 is TGTGCCAGTAGCGTACAGGGGGCAGGAGGCTACACCTTC.